This T cell receptor beta chain emerged from a study of chemoradiotherapy in HPV16-positive cancers (dated by TCRdb to the early 2020s). For the wider study: Candidate HPV-specific T-cell clones and common TCR motifs were defined through functional T-cell assays on cells from a couple of HPV16-positive patients. The study set out to ask whether T-cell immunity against the HPV oncoproteins E6 and E7 changes over the course of chemoradiotherapy and whether that immunity affects survival. The candidate HPV-specific TCRs and motifs were subsequently tracked in TCR repertoires obtained from roughly 78 patients with HPV-related cancers.

Because repertoires were sampled repeatedly during chemoradiotherapy, clonal expansion in the tumor microenvironment could be followed. As to this clone: Its antigen has not been determined. One base away there is no much larger clone; base qualities are not given.

Library method: the immunoSEQ multiplex PCR assay. TCRdb carries this immuneACCESS record with in-frame sequences only. Its versions omit some clonotypes, under half of them owing to an unresolved V gene in the studies checked, with the rest unexplained. The sample contains about 9,200 clones, roughly four fifths of them found a single time. The leading ten clones occupy 38% of the sample. The CDR3 starts with the cysteine, ends with the phenylalanine, and has 16 residues. This entry keeps only the CDR3 DNA: 48 bases, framed from base 1. In the germline V gene, CDR1 corresponds to MDHEN and CDR2 to SYDVKM. Relative to germline, V is 0 bases shorter and J is 7 bases shorter, with 16 bases between their ends. Broader findings and caveats from the paper: Among HPV16-positive patients, expansion of HPV-responsive T cells during chemoradiotherapy was associated with better recurrence-free survival. The functional definition of HPV-specific T cells was derived from only two HPV16-positive patients, and the survival association was reported for HPV16-positive patients. Expansion of candidate HPV-specific clones and E7-related TCR motifs was observed in the tumor microenvironment during treatment, whereas no such expansion was observed for non-HPV-specific T cells.

The receptor's source is a human donor with HPV-associated anogenital cancer. This material consisted of tumor tissue, taken from a patient who underwent chemoradiotherapy. Recombination linked TRBV28 to TRBJ1-3, and the D gene may be TRBD1, 5 bases matching. CDR3 loop: CASSLWGDAERNTIYF. Here is the DNA: TGTGCCAGCAGTTTATGGGGGGACGCCGAGCGGAACACCATATATTTT.